A single sample gave rise to the 28 T cell receptor beta chains below, sequenced in a study of T cell repertoires in cytomegalovirus infection. MiXCR was run by TCRdb on the reads, yielding one entry per CDR3 protein. The sample records about 360,000 distinct CDR3 sequences, around 18% being singletons. Sequencing was done on a sample of PBMCs. These receptors were collected from a human donor in good health (CMV status not recorded). Some clones in this sample may be carry-over from other donors' samples.

V gene TRBV20-1 combines with J gene TRBJ1-1; tentative D call: TRBD1 (6 bases). CDR1 and CDR2 from the germline V gene are DFQATT and SNEGSKA (reference sequence). This CDR3 contains 15 residues. V lost 3 bases, J lost 4 bases, and 18 bases lay in between. CDR3 in amino acids: CSARDVGAVSTEAFF. DNA for the CDR3: TGCAGTGCTAGGGACGTGGGGGCGGTTTCCACTGAAGCTTTCTTT.

This clonotype was seen a handful of times. The chain is built from TRBV7-2 and TRBJ1-3; no clear D gene. V lost 1 base and J 5 bases, leaving 12 bases between the germline ends. Germline CDR1 and CDR2: SGHTA and FQGNSA. The CDR3 loop spans 15 amino acids. CDR3 DNA sequence: TGTGCCAGCAGCTTAGGCGAAACGGCTAGAAACACCATATATTTT. It is translated as CASSLGETARNTIYF.

This clonotype has at least ten counts. This rearrangement joins TRBV7-2 to TRBJ1-2, with D perhaps TRBD1 (6 bases). This CDR3 is built from 15 residues. V lost 1 base and J lost 5, with 14 bases in between. CDR1 is SGHTA and CDR2 is FQGNSA in the germline V gene. CDR3 in DNA: TGTGCCAGCAGCTTAGGGGCAGGGGCCCTATATGGCTACACCTTC. Its translation is CASSLGAGALYGYTF.

This clonotype was seen repeatedly, ten times or more. The chain recombines TRBV7-2 with TRBJ2-3, with a possible D match to TRBD2 (6 bases). There are 14 residues in the CDR3. Germline V gives CDR1 SGHTA, CDR2 FQGNSA. The V gene lost 1 base and the J gene lost 9 bases, with 14 bases spanning the gap. The CDR3 DNA reads TGTGCCAGCAGCTTAGAGGCGGGAATCAGAACGCAGTATTTT. Its protein is CASSLEAGIRTQYF.

This clonotype was found many times. The chain uses TRBV7-6 and TRBJ2-7; D perhaps matches TRBD1 (5 bases). Germline lookup yields CDR1 SGHVS and CDR2 FNYEAQ. V was clipped by 2 bases and J by 7 bases, with 18 bases between them. This CDR3 is 15 amino acids long. The DNA of the CDR3 is TGTGCCAGCAGCTTAATGGCGGACACCGAGCGAGAGCAGTACTTC. Translating it yields CASSLMADTEREQYF.

This clonotype has a count of ten or more. The chain recombines TRBV12-3 or TRBV12-4 with TRBJ2-1; 10 positions match TRBD2. The J segment lost 5 bases and the V segment lost 3 bases, leaving 4 bases of the junction unmatched. CDR3 size: 15 residues. The CDR3 spells CASSFGLAGDNEQFF. CDR3 sequence (DNA): TGTGCCAGCAGTTTCGGGCTAGCGGGAGACAATGAGCAGTTCTTC.

V gene TRBV29-1 combines with J gene TRBJ2-3; D remains unclear. V was shortened by 0 bases and J by 2 bases, with 6 bases between the two germline ends. The CDR3 has 13 residues. Germline V gives CDR1 SQVTM, CDR2 ANQGSEA. The CDR3 DNA sequence: TGCAGCGTTGAAGAAGGATACACAGATACGCAGTATTTT. Protein product: CSVEEGYTDTQYF.

This clonotype was seen more than once but under ten times. The rearrangement uses TRBV20-1 and TRBJ2-7; 7 nucleotides align to TRBD2. The ends lost 6 bases at V and 2 bases at J; junction bases unmatched: 4. This CDR3 has 12 amino acids. Germline V CDR1 and CDR2: DFQATT, SNEGSKA (reference sequence). The chain's CDR3 is CSATSVTYEQYF. In nucleotides, the CDR3 is TGCAGTGCAACTAGCGTAACCTACGAGCAGTACTTC.

This clonotype was seen repeatedly, ten times or more. The chain recombines TRBV7-2 with TRBJ2-6; 7 nucleotides agree with TRBD1. CDR1 is SGHTA and CDR2 is FQGNSA in the germline V gene. The V segment lost 0 bases and the J segment 0 bases; nucleotides outside the gene matches: 2. The CDR3 has 17 residues. CDR3 amino acids: CASSLAGTDSGANVLTF. The CDR3 region has the DNA TGTGCCAGCAGCTTAGCGGGGACAGACTCTGGGGCCAACGTCCTGACTTTC.

This clonotype was seen more than once but under ten times. The chain joins TRBV7-6 to TRBJ2-7; TRBD2 matches at 8 bases. The CDR3 sequence is 13 residues long. The germline V gene has CDR1 SGHVS and CDR2 FNYEAQ. The V segment lost 0 bases and the J segment 6 bases; nucleotides outside the gene matches: 1. CDR3 sequence (DNA): TGTGCCAGCAGCTTAGCGGCGGGAGGCGAGCAGTACTTC. As protein: CASSLAAGGEQYF. Full variable domain (remainder filled in from reference TRBV7-6 and TRBJ2-7): GAGVSQSPRYKVTKRGQDVALRCDPISGHVSLYWYRQALGQGPEFLTYFNYEAQQDKSGLPNDRFSAERPEGSISTLTIQRTEQRDSAMYRCASSLAAGGEQYFGPGTRLTVT.

This clonotype was observed at least ten times. The V and J genes are TRBV12-3 or TRBV12-4 and TRBJ2-1; weak D call: TRBD1 (8 bases). The CDR3 is 15 residues long. The germline V and J ends were trimmed by 3 bases and 8 bases, with 17 bases remaining between them. The CDR3: CASSFRQGRVDEQFF. The CDR3 nucleotides read TGTGCCAGCAGTTTCCGACAGGGGAGGGTGGATGAGCAGTTCTTC.

In this sample, this clonotype turned up once. The chain combines TRBV10-3 with TRBJ1-5; D remains unclear. Trimming pared 4 bases from V and 3 bases from J, leaving 13 bases between. CDR1 ENHRY and CDR2 SYGVKD come from the germline V gene. The CDR3 has 15 residues. CDR3 residues: CAISATGPSNQPQHF. For the CDR3, the DNA is TGTGCCATCAGTGCGACCGGGCCATCCAATCAGCCCCAGCATTTT.

The chain carries TRBV6-6 and TRBJ1-3; D is uncertain. Deletions cut 10 bases from V and 1 base from J, with 17 bases between. The CDR3 length is 15 residues. Germline V lookup: CDR1 MNHNY, CDR2 SVGAGI (reference sequence). The CDR3 loop is CATGAGVRSGNTIYF. CDR3 nucleotides: TGTGCCACGGGCGCTGGGGTGAGATCTGGAAACACCATATATTTT.

This clonotype was detected a few times. CDR3 nucleotide sequence: TGTGCCATCAGTGAGTGGGCAGGGGTTGGGGCTTTCTTT. This sequence encodes CAISEWAGVGAFF. The chain is built from TRBV10-3 and TRBJ1-1; TRBD1 might be the D (6 bases). The CDR3 is made up of 13 amino acids. V gave up 1 base and J gave up 11 bases, with 14 bases separating them. Germline V gene data show CDR1 as ENHRY and CDR2 as SYGVKD.

In its sample, this clonotype was seen once. V is TRBV28 and J is TRBJ2-7; D ambiguous. V was cut by 5 bases and J by 1 base, with 15 bases left in between. Germline loops: CDR1 MDHEN, CDR2 SYDVKM. The CDR3 has 15 residues. CDR3 in DNA: TGTGCCAGCAGTCCCCACAGTTTCCGTTCCTACGAGCAGTACTTC. Translating gives CASSPHSFRSYEQYF.

The V call is TRBV7-9, the J call TRBJ2-1; D is unclear. This CDR3 is built from 16 residues. V lost 5 bases and J lost 0, with 14 bases in between. The germline CDR1 and CDR2 sequences are SEHNR and FQNEAQ (reference sequence). The CDR3 DNA reads as TGTGCCAGCAGCCTTACATCTACTTTCTCCTACAATGAGCAGTTCTTC. Residues: CASSLTSTFSYNEQFF.

This clonotype has a count of ten or more. The V gene is TRBV7-2, the J gene TRBJ2-3; 7 bases are a match to TRBD1. The J segment lost 0 bases and the V segment lost 6 bases, leaving 6 bases of the junction unmatched. The CDR3 runs to 15 residues. The V gene's germline CDR1 is SGHTA and CDR2 FQGNSA. In DNA form, the CDR3 reads TGTGCCAGCAGGAACAGGGGAATGAGCACAGATACGCAGTATTTT. Its translation is CASRNRGMSTDTQYF.

This clonotype was detected many times. The chain links TRBV28 to TRBJ1-6; D gene uncertain. The CDR3 spans 13 residues. CDR1 is MDHEN and CDR2 is SYDVKM in the germline V gene. V was cut by 3 bases and J by 5 bases, with 5 bases left in between. The CDR3 nucleotides are TGTGCCAGCAGTTTTTACAATAATTCACCCCTCCACTTT. Protein sequence: CASSFYNNSPLHF.

The chain couples TRBV18 to TRBJ2-6, with TRBD1 identical over 8 bases. Germline trimming cut 2 bases from V and 0 bases from J; bases unmatched to any gene: 3. This CDR3 contains 17 residues. The V gene's germline CDR1 is KGHSH and CDR2 LQKENI. The CDR3 is CASSPRQGSSGANVLTF. Here the CDR3 DNA reads TGTGCCAGCTCACCAAGACAGGGGAGCTCTGGGGCCAACGTCCTGACTTTC.

There are many counts of this clonotype. The chain is built from TRBV7-2 and TRBJ2-3; the D gene could be TRBD1 or TRBD2 (5 bases each). The V end was cut by 3 bases, the J end by 7 bases, with 14 bases between. The CDR3 sequence is 14 residues long. The V gene's germline CDR1 is SGHTA and CDR2 FQGNSA. The CDR3 here is CASSFRDRRNTQYF. The CDR3 nucleotides read TGTGCCAGCAGCTTCCGGGACCGAAGAAATACGCAGTATTTT.

The CDR3 region is CATSDSASSTDTQYF. The CDR3 DNA is TGTGCCACCAGTGATTCAGCCTCTAGCACAGATACGCAGTATTTT. The genes are TRBV24-1 and TRBJ2-3; no firm D call. Per germline, CDR1 KGHDR and CDR2 SFDVKD. CDR3 length equals 15 residues. Trimming stripped 2 bases from V and 0 bases from J, with 8 bases between.

J is TRBJ1-2 and V is TRBV2, with D maybe TRBD1 (6 bases). From germline, CDR1 is SNHLY and CDR2 FYNNEI. The CDR3 is made up of 15 amino acids. The V end was cut by 2 bases, the J end by 4 bases, with 14 bases between. The DNA for the CDR3 is TGTGCCAGCAGTGAATCAGGGGTCGGAGGCTATGGCTACACCTTC. It is translated as CASSESGVGGYGYTF.

The V call is TRBV7-8, the J call TRBJ1-1, with unresolved D. Between the trimmed V and J ends, which lost 5 bases and 6 bases, there was a span of 16 bases. Germline CDR1 reads SGHVS; CDR2 reads FQNEAQ. The CDR3 sequence is 14 residues long. The CDR3 loop is CASSPVTGVAEAFF. CDR3 bases: TGTGCCAGCAGCCCAGTGACGGGTGTCGCTGAAGCTTTCTTT.

The J gene is TRBJ2-7, the V gene TRBV7-9; D unresolved. The V gene lost 5 bases and the J gene lost 5 bases, with 16 bases spanning the gap. This CDR3 region has 14 residues. Germline V gives CDR1 SEHNR, CDR2 FQNEAQ (reference sequence). CDR3 DNA sequence: TGTGCCAGCAGCCCGGCCCGGCGTCTGGACGAGCAGTACTTC. This gives the protein CASSPARRLDEQYF.

In its sample, this clonotype was seen a few times. The gene calls are TRBV7-8 and TRBJ2-7, with 7 bases identical to TRBD1. V trimming: 1 base; J trimming: 3 bases; junction bases outside the gene matches: 12. Per the germline V gene, CDR1 is SGHVS and CDR2 is FQNEAQ. This CDR3 is built from 17 residues. DNA of the CDR3: TGTGCCAGCAGCTTAGGGTACAGGGGAAAACTCGGCTACGAGCAGTACTTC. Protein: CASSLGYRGKLGYEQYF.

In its sample, this clonotype was seen a few times. V is TRBV15 and J is TRBJ1-6, with 10 positions matching TRBD1. Germline CDR1 and CDR2: LNHNV and YYDKDF (reference sequence). V dropped 0 bases and J dropped 10; count of bases not matched to a gene: 9. The CDR3 has 17 residues. This CDR3 reads CATSRETGGLLRSPLHF. CDR3 nucleotides: TGTGCCACCAGCAGAGAGACAGGGGGCCTATTAAGGTCACCCCTCCACTTT. Using reference TRBV15 and TRBJ1-6 for the parts outside the CDR3, the full variable domain is DAMVIQNPRYQVTQFGKPVTLSCSQTLNHNVMYWYQQKSSQAPKLLFHYYDKDFNNEADTPDNFQSRRPNTSFCFLDIRSPGLGDTAMYLCATSRETGGLLRSPLHFGNGTRLTVT.

This clonotype has only a few counts. In DNA, the CDR3 is TGTGCCAGCAGCTTAAGGCGGTCCGGGACATCCTCCTACGAGCAGTACTTC. The encoded protein is CASSLRRSGTSSYEQYF. V is TRBV7-8 and J is TRBJ2-7, with a possible D match to TRBD1 (6 bases). The CDR3 has 17 residues. Trimming pared 2 bases from V and 0 bases from J, leaving 17 bases between. Looked up from germline, CDR1 is SGHVS and CDR2 is FQNEAQ. Complete variable domain (other parts from reference TRBV7-8 and TRBJ2-7): GAGVSQSPRYKVAKRGQDVALRCDPISGHVSLFWYQQALGQGPEFLTYFQNEAQLDKSGLPSDRFFAERPEGSVSTLKIQRTQQEDSAVYLCASSLRRSGTSSYEQYFGPGTRLTVT.

Concerning this clonotype itself: A much larger clone lies a single base off, so this may be a read error. This chain uses TRBV2 with TRBJ2-2; D gene uncertain. CDR1 is SNHLY and CDR2 is FYNNEI in the germline V gene. The CDR3 spans 12 residues. Trimming pared 6 bases from V and 2 bases from J, leaving 4 bases between. CDR3 region: CASRLNTGELFF. CDR3 bases: TGTGCCAGCAGGTTAAACACCGGGGAGCTGTTTTTT.